One and the same sample provided the 27 T cell receptor beta chains below, sequenced in a study of lymphopenia after photon versus proton radiotherapy. Generated by immunoSEQ multiplex PCR, the TCRdb table keeps only in-frame clones and is missing some. This sample has about 25,000 clones; over 80% occur once, and the top ten carry around a fifth. Sample: peripheral blood, taken from a patient treated with photon-based radiotherapy. The receptors come from a man in his forties or fifties with gastric cancer.

V and J are TRBV18 and TRBJ2-7, with D possibly TRBD1 on 5 matching bases. In germline, CDR1 is KGHSH, CDR2 LQKENI. V was shortened by 4 bases and J by 2 bases, with 9 bases between the two germline ends. The CDR3 covers 13 residues. CDR3 coding DNA: TGTGCCAGCTCACGAGACAGCACCTACGAGCAGTACGTC. Amino acids: CASSRDSTYEQYV.

This sequence joins TRBV11-2 and TRBJ1-6; D is uncertain. Trimming removed 3 bases at V and 6 bases at J, with 18 bases between. CDR3 length: 17 residues. Germline assignment: CDR1 SGHAT and CDR2 FQNNGV. CDR3 coding DNA: TGTGCCAGCAGCTTGGGAGGGAGGGAACAGATTAATTCACCCCTCCACTTT. Protein: CASSLGGREQINSPLHF.

CDR3: CASSEVRGDEQYV. CDR3 DNA: TGTGCCAGCAGTGAAGTCAGGGGGGACGAGCAGTACGTC. V gene TRBV6-1 combines with J gene TRBJ2-7, with TRBD1 as a possible D gene (7 bases). The V end was cut by 1 base, the J end by 5 bases, with 9 bases between. The germline V gene has CDR1 MNHNS and CDR2 SASEGT. The CDR3 totals 13 residues.

The rearrangement joins TRBV9 to TRBJ2-3; TRBD2 agrees at 10 bases. The CDR3 runs 16 residues. CDR1 and CDR2 (germline): SGDLS, YYNGEE. Trimming took 0 bases from V and 2 from J; bases not matched to a gene: 3. This chain's CDR3 is CASSVGTSGNTDTQYF. The CDR3 nucleotides are TGTGCCAGCAGCGTAGGGACTAGCGGAAACACAGATACGCAGTATTTT.

On this clone: This sample includes further DNA sequences coding for the same CDR3. This chain uses TRBV9 with TRBJ2-3, with D perhaps TRBD2 (7 bases). Germline assignment: CDR1 SGDLS and CDR2 YYNGEE. Deletions cut 0 bases from V and 2 bases from J, with 10 bases between. The CDR3 contains 15 residues. This CDR3 reads CASSVVGGATDTQYF. The CDR3 coding sequence is TGTGCCAGCAGCGTAGTAGGGGGGGCCACAGATACGCAGTATTTT.

This chain uses TRBV7-3 with TRBJ2-7; 8 bases agree with TRBD2. Germline lookup yields CDR1 SGHTA and CDR2 FQGTGA. CDR3 length: 15 residues. V was pared by 5 bases and J by 3 bases, with 9 bases of the junction left unmatched. The CDR3 spells CASSPSGGEDYEQYF. The CDR3 DNA follows: TGTGCCAGCAGCCCGAGCGGGGGCGAGGACTACGAGCAGTACTTC.

V usage is TRBV10-1 and J usage is TRBJ2-7; tentatively, D is TRBD2 (5 bases). Germline CDR1 is WNHNN and CDR2 is SYGVQD (reference sequence). The ends were cut back, 7 bases at V and 2 bases at J, with 18 bases in the middle. The CDR3 consists of 15 residues. The CDR3 reads CASNRTGFPPYEQYV. The CDR3 DNA follows: TGCGCCAGCAATCGTACGGGGTTCCCTCCCTACGAGCAGTACGTC.

The chain employs TRBV6-5 and TRBJ2-7; a weak D match, TRBD2 (5 bases). Germline CDR1 is MNHEY and CDR2 is SVGAGI. V was shortened by 4 bases and J by 3 bases, with 13 bases between the two germline ends. The CDR3 has 14 residues. CDR3 loop: CASSSRGGFYEQYV. The CDR3, as DNA: TGTGCCAGCAGTTCACGAGGCGGGTTCTACGAGCAGTACGTC.

The rearrangement joins TRBV2 to TRBJ2-7; unclear D gene. The germline gives CDR1 SNHLY, CDR2 FYNNEI. This CDR3 has 14 amino acids. Between the trimmed V and J ends, which lost 4 bases and 2 bases, there was a span of 12 bases. CDR3 loop: CASSGFPRTYEQYF. CDR3 nucleotide sequence: TGTGCCAGCAGTGGATTTCCTCGAACCTACGAGCAGTACTTC. Complete variable domain (other parts from reference TRBV2 and TRBJ2-7): EPEVTQTPSHQVTQMGQEVILRCVPISNHLYFYWYRQILGQKVEFLVSFYNNEISEKSEIFDDQFSVERPDGSNFTLKIRSTKLEDSAMYFCASSGFPRTYEQYFGPGTRLTVT.

The chain joins TRBV5-6 to TRBJ1-2; D may be TRBD1 (6 bases). Germline-derived CDR1 and CDR2 are SGHDT and YYEEEE. The CDR3 contains 15 residues. V dropped 7 bases and J dropped 4 bases, with 20 bases sitting between them. CDR3 DNA sequence: TGTGCCAGCCATCTGATAGGACAGTCTCTCTATGGCTACACCTTC. Translation gives CASHLIGQSLYGYTF.

This chain uses TRBV6-4 with TRBJ1-1; D possibly corresponds to TRBD1 (6 bases). CDR3 length equals 13 residues. Germline CDR1 reads MRHNA; CDR2 reads SNTAGT. Trimming shortened V by 4 bases and J by 4 bases, and 10 bases separated the two germline ends. In DNA, the CDR3 is TGTGCCAGCAGTGTTAGGGGGGGCACTGAAGCTTTCTTT. Translated: CASSVRGGTEAFF.

This sequence joins TRBV5-1 and TRBJ2-2; 7 nucleotides align to TRBD1. Trimming removed 5 bases from V and 7 bases from J; junction bases left unmatched: 8. The CDR3 totals 14 residues. Per the germline V gene, CDR1 is SGHRS and CDR2 is YFSETQ. CDR3: CASSTGVLLGELFF. The CDR3 nucleotides read TGCGCCAGCAGTACAGGGGTCCTTCTCGGGGAGCTGTTTTTT.

This clone turned up a few times. This rearrangement joins TRBV11-3 to TRBJ2-7; tentatively, D is TRBD2 (7 bases). Trimming removed 0 bases at V and 3 bases at J, with 15 bases between. The CDR3 runs to 16 residues. Per the germline V gene, CDR1 is SGHNT and CDR2 is YENEEA. CDR3 DNA: TGTGCCAGCAGCTTAGATGGCAGGGGAGGGGACTACGAGCAGTACTTC. It codes for CASSLDGRGGDYEQYF.

V is TRBV9 and J is TRBJ2-5; TRBD1 or TRBD2 may be the D gene (5 bases each). Germline values: CDR1 SGDLS, CDR2 YYNGEE. Trimming took off 2 bases at V and 4 bases at J, with 18 bases between the two ends. The CDR3 loop spans 16 amino acids. The CDR3 DNA follows: TGTGCCAGCAGCGTCGCATCCCCCGGGACGGTAGAGACCCAGTACTTC. This codes for CASSVASPGTVETQYF.

The chain recombines TRBV25-1 with TRBJ2-1, with 11 bases that match TRBD2. Per germline, CDR1 MGHDK and CDR2 SYGVNS. Trimming took 4 bases from V and 10 from J; bases not matched to a gene: 9. CDR3 length: 15 amino acids. CDR3 protein: CASSGPSGGWWEQFF. In DNA form, the CDR3 reads TGTGCCAGCAGTGGACCTAGCGGGGGGTGGTGGGAGCAGTTCTTC.

The chain couples TRBV18 to TRBJ2-2; no clear D gene. The V end lost 6 bases, the J end lost 4 bases, and 12 bases lay between the germline ends. The CDR3 spans 14 residues. Germline V gives CDR1 KGHSH, CDR2 LQKENI. CDR3 protein: CASSVQRGTGELFF. The CDR3 DNA sequence: TGTGCCAGCTCGGTTCAGCGCGGCACCGGGGAGCTGTTTTTT.

The chain combines TRBV11-2 with TRBJ2-3, with 9 bases aligning to TRBD2. The CDR3 has 16 residues. Trimming at V came to 5 bases and at J to 2 bases, leaving 8 bases not matched to a gene. Per the germline V gene, CDR1 is SGHAT and CDR2 is FQNNGV. The CDR3 protein is CASSLLAGAITDTQYF. Written as DNA, the CDR3 is TGTGCCAGCAGCCTTTTAGCGGGGGCGATCACAGATACGCAGTATTTT.

V and J are TRBV27 and TRBJ2-1; TRBD1 matches at 8 bases. J gave up 2 bases and V 5 bases, and 2 bases lay outside the gene matches. Germline V gene sequence: CDR1 MNHEY, CDR2 SMNVEV (reference sequence). The CDR3 totals 14 residues. CDR3 region: CASSPRGPYNEQFF. The CDR3 coding sequence is TGTGCCAGCAGTCCCAGGGGGCCCTACAATGAGCAGTTCTTC.

The V and J genes are TRBV11-1 and TRBJ2-5; D remains ambiguous. The germline V gene has CDR1 SGHAT and CDR2 FQDESV (reference sequence). V was clipped by 4 bases and J by 7 bases, with 13 bases between them. This CDR3 is built from 13 residues. Here the CDR3 DNA reads TGTGCCAGCAGCTCTCGGCCGGGTGGGACCCAGTACTTC. Translated: CASSSRPGGTQYF.

This clone has a single count. The chain carries TRBV15 and TRBJ1-1; a possible D gene is TRBD1 (5 bases). This CDR3 comprises 13 residues. The V and J ends lost 1 base and 4 bases respectively, with 7 bases between them. Germline lookup yields CDR1 LNHNV and CDR2 YYDKDF (reference sequence). This CDR3 is CATSRAGTTEAFF. For the CDR3, the DNA is TGTGCCACCAGCAGAGCAGGGACCACTGAAGCTTTCTTT.

Comments on this clone: This same CDR3 is encoded by further DNA sequences in the sample. The V call is TRBV14, the J call TRBJ2-7; 9 nucleotides agree with TRBD2. The CDR3 is 13 residues long. V gave up 4 bases and J gave up 6 bases; unmatched junction bases: 4. From germline, CDR1 is SGHDN and CDR2 FVKESK. This CDR3 reads CASSLAGAGEQYV. For the CDR3, the DNA is TGTGCCAGCAGCCTAGCGGGAGCGGGCGAGCAGTACGTC.

The CDR3 nucleotides read TGTGCCATCAGTGAGTCTACCAAGAACACTGAAGCTTTCTTT. Its translation is CAISESTKNTEAFF. The chain uses TRBV10-3 and TRBJ1-1; D call uncertain. V was pared by 0 bases and J by 1 base, with 6 bases between. CDR3 length: 14 residues. Germline values: CDR1 ENHRY, CDR2 SYGVKD.

The chain couples TRBV7-9 to TRBJ2-6; D not resolved. This CDR3 has 16 residues. V was clipped by 4 bases and J by 0 bases, with 10 bases between them. Germline CDR1 reads SEHNR; CDR2 reads FQNEAQ (reference sequence). The CDR3 spells CASSSIQNSGANVLTF. CDR3 sequence (DNA): TGTGCCAGCAGCTCCATACAGAACTCTGGGGCCAACGTCCTGACTTTC.

This sequence joins TRBV18 and TRBJ2-5; D is perhaps TRBD1 (5 bases). CDR1 and CDR2 from the germline V gene are KGHSH and LQKENI. With 4 bases removed from V and 2 bases from J, the gap between germline ends came to 11 bases. The CDR3 length is 14 residues. Here the CDR3 reads CASSRYQGQETQYF. CDR3 coding DNA: TGTGCCAGCTCACGATACCAGGGTCAAGAGACCCAGTACTTC.

The chain's CDR3 is CASRGSGNGSPLHF. CDR3 coding DNA: TGTGCCAGTAGGGGTTCAGGGAATGGTTCACCCCTCCACTTT. This chain uses TRBV19 with TRBJ1-6; TRBD1 is a possible D gene (5 bases). This CDR3 region has 14 residues. V was trimmed by 6 bases and J by 9 bases, leaving 15 bases between them. Germline V gives CDR1 LNHDA, CDR2 SQIVND (reference sequence).

This clone was counted between two and nine times. The rearrangement links TRBV12-5 to TRBJ2-7; a weak D match, TRBD2 (5 bases). The germline V and J ends were trimmed by 2 bases and 3 bases, with 11 bases remaining between them. Germline V lookup: CDR1 LGHNT, CDR2 FRNRAP. The CDR3 covers 14 residues. CDR3 in amino acids: CASGLSGFHYEQYF. The CDR3, as DNA: TGTGCTAGTGGTTTGTCGGGGTTCCACTACGAGCAGTACTTC.

The rearrangement joins TRBV5-1 to TRBJ1-2, with a weak D call TRBD1 (5 bases). The CDR3 covers 15 residues. The ends were cut back, 0 bases at V and 3 bases at J, with 12 bases in the middle. Germline V gene sequence: CDR1 SGHRS, CDR2 YFSETQ. The CDR3 region is CASSLATGLDYGYTF. The CDR3 DNA reads TGCGCCAGCAGCTTGGCAACGGGACTTGACTATGGCTACACCTTC. The full variable domain, with the rest looked up from reference TRBV5-1 and TRBJ1-2, is KAGVTQTPRYLIKTRGQQVTLSCSPISGHRSVSWYQQTPGQGLQFLFEYFSETQRNKGNFPGRFSGRQFSNSRSEMNVSTLELGDSALYLCASSLATGLDYGYTFGSGTRLTVV.